Presented here are 3 T cell receptor beta chains from one specimen sequenced in a study of PD-L1 blockade in urothelial cancer. Time point indicated: peripheral blood 6 weeks after treatment start. Assay used: immunoSEQ multiplex PCR; TCRdb lists only in-frame clones, some missing. The sample contains 95,000 to 150,000 clones, more than 75% of which appear only once. The specimen was PBMCs, collected around atezolizumab (anti-PD-L1) treatment. The receptors were gathered from a man between 45 and 60 years old with urothelial cancer.

This clone has a single count. The chain is built from TRBV27 and TRBJ1-6; TRBD1 matches at 7 bases. The germline V gene encodes CDR1 MNHEY and CDR2 SMNVEV (reference sequence). V shed 0 bases, J shed 6 bases, and the junction held 2 bases outside the gene matches. The CDR3 runs to 15 residues. The chain's CDR3 is CASSLSTGPNSPLHF. The CDR3 nucleotides read TGTGCCAGCAGTTTATCGACAGGGCCTAATTCACCCCTCCACTTT.

The chain joins TRBV5-1 to TRBJ1-1; 9 nucleotides match TRBD1. Germline CDR1 is SGHRS and CDR2 is YFSETQ. This CDR3 region has 14 residues. V was pared by 4 bases and J by 4 bases, with 5 bases of the junction left unmatched. Written as DNA, the CDR3 is TGCGCCAGCAGCAAACAGGACAGGGGCACTGAAGCTTTCTTT. Protein product: CASSKQDRGTEAFF.

This chain connects TRBV11-2 to TRBJ2-1; unclear D gene. V was cut by 5 bases and J by 9 bases, with 11 bases left in between. CDR3 length equals 12 residues. The germline V gene encodes CDR1 SGHAT and CDR2 FQNNGV. This CDR3 is CASSLSGVEQFF. Written as DNA, the CDR3 is TGTGCCAGCAGCCTGAGTGGAGTTGAGCAGTTCTTC.